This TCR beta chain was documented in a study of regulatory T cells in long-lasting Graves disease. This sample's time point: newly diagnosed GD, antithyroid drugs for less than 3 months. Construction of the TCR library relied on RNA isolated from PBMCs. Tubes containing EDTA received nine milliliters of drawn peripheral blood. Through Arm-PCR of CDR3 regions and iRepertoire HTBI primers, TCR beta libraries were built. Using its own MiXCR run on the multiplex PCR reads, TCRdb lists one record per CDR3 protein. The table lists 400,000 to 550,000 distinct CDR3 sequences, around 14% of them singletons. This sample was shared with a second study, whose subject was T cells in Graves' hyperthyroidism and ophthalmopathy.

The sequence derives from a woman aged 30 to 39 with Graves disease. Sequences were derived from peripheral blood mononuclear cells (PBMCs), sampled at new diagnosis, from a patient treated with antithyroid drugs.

CDR3 coding DNA: TGTGCCAGTAGTAAGGGGCGGGAGACCCAGTACTTC. It encodes CASSKGRETQYF. The J gene is TRBJ2-5, the V gene TRBV19; D might be TRBD1 (5 bases). This CDR3 is 12 amino acids long. Germline CDR1 and CDR2: LNHDA and SQIVND (reference sequence). Deletions cut 4 bases from V and 5 bases from J, with 8 bases between.